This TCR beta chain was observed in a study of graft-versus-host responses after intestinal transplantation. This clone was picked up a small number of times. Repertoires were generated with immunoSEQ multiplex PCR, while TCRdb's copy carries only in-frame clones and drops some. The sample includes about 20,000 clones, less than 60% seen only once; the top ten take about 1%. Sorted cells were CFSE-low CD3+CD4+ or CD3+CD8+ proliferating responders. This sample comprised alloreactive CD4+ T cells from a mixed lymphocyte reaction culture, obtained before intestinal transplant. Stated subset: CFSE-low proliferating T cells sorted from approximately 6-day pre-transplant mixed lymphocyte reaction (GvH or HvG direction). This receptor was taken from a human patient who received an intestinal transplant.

The CDR3 region is CASSYSRYGYTF. In nucleotides, the CDR3 is TGTGCCAGCAGTTACTCGCGGTATGGCTACACCTTC. The rearrangement links TRBV6-6 to TRBJ1-2; no reliable D call. V lost 0 bases, J lost 5 bases, and 4 bases lay in between. Germline CDR1 reads MNHNY; CDR2 reads SVGAGI (reference sequence). This CDR3 has 12 residues.